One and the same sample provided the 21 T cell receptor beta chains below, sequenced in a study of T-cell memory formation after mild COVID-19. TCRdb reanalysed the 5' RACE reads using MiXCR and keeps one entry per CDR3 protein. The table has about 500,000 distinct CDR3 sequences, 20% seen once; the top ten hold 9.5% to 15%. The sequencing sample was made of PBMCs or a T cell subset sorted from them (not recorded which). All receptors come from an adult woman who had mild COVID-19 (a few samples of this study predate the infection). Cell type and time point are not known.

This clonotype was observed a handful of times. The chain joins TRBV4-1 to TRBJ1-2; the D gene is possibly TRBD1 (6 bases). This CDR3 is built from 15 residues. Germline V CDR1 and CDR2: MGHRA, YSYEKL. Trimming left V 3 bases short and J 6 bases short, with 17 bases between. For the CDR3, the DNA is TGCGCCAGCAGCCACCTACACAGGGAAGAGGATGGCTACACCTTC. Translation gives CASSHLHREEDGYTF.

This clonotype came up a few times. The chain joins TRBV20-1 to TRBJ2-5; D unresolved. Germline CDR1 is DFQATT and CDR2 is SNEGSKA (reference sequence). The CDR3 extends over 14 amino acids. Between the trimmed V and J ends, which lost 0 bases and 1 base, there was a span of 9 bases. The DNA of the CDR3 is TGCAGTGCTAGAGAACCCGTAAGCCAAGAGACCCAGTACTTC. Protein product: CSAREPVSQETQYF.

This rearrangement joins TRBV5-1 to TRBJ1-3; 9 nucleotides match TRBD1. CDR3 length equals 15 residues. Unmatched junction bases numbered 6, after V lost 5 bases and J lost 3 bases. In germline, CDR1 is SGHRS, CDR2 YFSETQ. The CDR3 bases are TGCGCCAGCAGAGCCGACAGGGGGATTGGAAACACCATATATTTT. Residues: CASRADRGIGNTIYF.

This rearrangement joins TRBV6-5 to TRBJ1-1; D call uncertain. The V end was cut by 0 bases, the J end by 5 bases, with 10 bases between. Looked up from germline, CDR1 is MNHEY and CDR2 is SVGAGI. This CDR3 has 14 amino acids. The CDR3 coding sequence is TGTGCCAGCAGTTACTCTCACGACGGAACTGAAGCTTTCTTT. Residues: CASSYSHDGTEAFF.

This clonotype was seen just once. The DNA for the CDR3 is TGTGCCAGTAGTATCTTCGGACTAGCGGAACAAGAGACCCAGTACTTC. Translation: CASSIFGLAEQETQYF. The chain couples TRBV19 to TRBJ2-5; 10 nucleotides agree with TRBD2. Germline CDR1 LNHDA, CDR2 SQIVND (reference sequence). V lost 3 bases and J lost 2; bases outside the gene matches: 6. This CDR3 is built from 16 residues.

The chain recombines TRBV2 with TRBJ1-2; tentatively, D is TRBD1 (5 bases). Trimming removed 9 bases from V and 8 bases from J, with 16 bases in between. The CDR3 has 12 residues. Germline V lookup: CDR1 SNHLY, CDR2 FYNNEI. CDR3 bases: TGTGCCAGATGGCGCGGGGCCGGGGGCTACACCTTC. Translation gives CARWRGAGGYTF.

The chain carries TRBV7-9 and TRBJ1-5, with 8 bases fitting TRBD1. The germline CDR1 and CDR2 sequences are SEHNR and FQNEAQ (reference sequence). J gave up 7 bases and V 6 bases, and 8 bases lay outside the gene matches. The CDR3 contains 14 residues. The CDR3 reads CASRATGEGQPQHF. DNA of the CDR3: TGTGCCAGCAGAGCGACAGGGGAGGGGCAGCCCCAGCATTTT.

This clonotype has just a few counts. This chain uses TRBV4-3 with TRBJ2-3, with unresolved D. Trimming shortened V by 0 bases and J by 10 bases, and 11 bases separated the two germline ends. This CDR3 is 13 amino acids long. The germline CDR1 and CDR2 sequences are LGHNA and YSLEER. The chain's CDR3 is CASSQDKAWSQYF. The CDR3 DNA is TGCGCCAGCAGCCAAGATAAGGCCTGGTCGCAGTATTTT.

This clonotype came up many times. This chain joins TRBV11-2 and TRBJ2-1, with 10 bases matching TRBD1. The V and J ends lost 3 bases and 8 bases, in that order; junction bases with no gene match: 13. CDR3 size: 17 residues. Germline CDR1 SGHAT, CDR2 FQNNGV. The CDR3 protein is CASSLYIGTGDVDEQFF. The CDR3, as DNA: TGTGCCAGCAGCTTGTATATCGGGACAGGGGATGTCGATGAGCAGTTCTTC. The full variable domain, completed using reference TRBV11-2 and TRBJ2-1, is EAGVAQSPRYKIIEKRQSVAFWCNPISGHATLYWYQQILGQGPKLLIQFQNNGVVDDSQLPKDRFSAERLKGVDSTLKIQPAKLEDSAVYLCASSLYIGTGDVDEQFFGPGTRLTVL.

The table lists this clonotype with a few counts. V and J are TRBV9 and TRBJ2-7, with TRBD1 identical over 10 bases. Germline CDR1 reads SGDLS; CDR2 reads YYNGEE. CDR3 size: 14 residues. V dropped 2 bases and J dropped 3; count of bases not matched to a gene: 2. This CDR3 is CASSVGQGYYEQYF. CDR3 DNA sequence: TGTGCCAGCAGCGTGGGACAGGGGTACTACGAGCAGTACTTC.

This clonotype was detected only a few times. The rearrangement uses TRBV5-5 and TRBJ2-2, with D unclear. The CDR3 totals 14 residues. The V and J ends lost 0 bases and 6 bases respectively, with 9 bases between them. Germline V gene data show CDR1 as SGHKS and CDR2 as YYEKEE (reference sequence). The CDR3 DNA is TGTGCCAGCAGCTTGGCCGGTGTATCCGGGGAGCTGTTTTTT. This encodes CASSLAGVSGELFF.

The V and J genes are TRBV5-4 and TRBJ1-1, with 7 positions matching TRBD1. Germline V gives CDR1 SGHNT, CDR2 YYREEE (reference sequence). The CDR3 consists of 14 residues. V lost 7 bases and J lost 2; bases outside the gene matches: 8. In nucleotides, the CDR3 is TGTGCCAGCGGAATACAGGGGCCCAACACTGAAGCTTTCTTT. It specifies CASGIQGPNTEAFF.

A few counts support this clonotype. The CDR3 is CSARSGGVTGELFF. In DNA form, the CDR3 reads TGCAGTGCTAGGTCCGGGGGTGTCACCGGGGAGCTGTTTTTT. The chain employs TRBV20-1 and TRBJ2-2; maybe TRBD2 (6 bases). V shed 3 bases and J shed 4 bases, with 12 bases lying between them. The CDR3 length is 14 residues. Germline values: CDR1 DFQATT, CDR2 SNEGSKA (reference sequence).

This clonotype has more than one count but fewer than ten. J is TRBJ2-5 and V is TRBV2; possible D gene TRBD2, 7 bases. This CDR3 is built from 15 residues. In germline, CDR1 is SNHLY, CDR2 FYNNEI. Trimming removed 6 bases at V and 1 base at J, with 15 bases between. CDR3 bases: TGTGCCAGCAGGAGGGGGGGCATGGGCCAAGAGACCCAGTACTTC. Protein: CASRRGGMGQETQYF.

CDR3: CASSPFTFPQVPSGANVLTF. The CDR3 coding sequence is TGTGCCAGCAGTCCTTTTACATTCCCACAGGTTCCCTCTGGGGCCAACGTCCTGACTTTC. This chain links TRBV6-2 or TRBV6-3 with TRBJ2-6; maybe TRBD1 (5 bases). Trimming left V 5 bases short and J 0 bases short, with 23 bases between. Germline V gene sequence: CDR1 MNHEY, CDR2 SVGEGT. The CDR3 loop spans 20 amino acids.

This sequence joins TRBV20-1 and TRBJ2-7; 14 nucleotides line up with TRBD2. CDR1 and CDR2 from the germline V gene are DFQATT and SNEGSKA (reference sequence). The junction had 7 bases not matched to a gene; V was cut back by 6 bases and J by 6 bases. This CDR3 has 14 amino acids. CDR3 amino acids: CSAGVGLAGAEQYF. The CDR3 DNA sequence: TGCAGTGCCGGAGTGGGACTAGCGGGAGCCGAGCAGTACTTC.

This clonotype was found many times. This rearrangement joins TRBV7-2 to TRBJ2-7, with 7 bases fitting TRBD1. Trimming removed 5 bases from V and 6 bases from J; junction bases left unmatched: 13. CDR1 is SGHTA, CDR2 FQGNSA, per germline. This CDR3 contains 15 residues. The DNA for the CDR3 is TGTGCCAGCAGCCCGATTCGGGACAGTCACCGCGAGCAGTACTTC. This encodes CASSPIRDSHREQYF.

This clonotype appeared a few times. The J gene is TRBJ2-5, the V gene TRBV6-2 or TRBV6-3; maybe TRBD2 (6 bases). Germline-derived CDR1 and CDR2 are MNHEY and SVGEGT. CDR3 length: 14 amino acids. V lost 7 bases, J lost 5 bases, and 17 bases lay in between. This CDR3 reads CASTGAGRLETQYF. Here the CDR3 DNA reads TGTGCCAGCACCGGCGCGGGGCGTTTGGAGACCCAGTACTTC.

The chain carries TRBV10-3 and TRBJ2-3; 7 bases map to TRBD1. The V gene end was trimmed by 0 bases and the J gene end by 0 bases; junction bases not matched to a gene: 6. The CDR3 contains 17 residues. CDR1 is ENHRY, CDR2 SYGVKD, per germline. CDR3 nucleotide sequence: TGTGCCATCAGTGAGTCGATGGGACAGAGAAGCACAGATACGCAGTATTTT. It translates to CAISESMGQRSTDTQYF.

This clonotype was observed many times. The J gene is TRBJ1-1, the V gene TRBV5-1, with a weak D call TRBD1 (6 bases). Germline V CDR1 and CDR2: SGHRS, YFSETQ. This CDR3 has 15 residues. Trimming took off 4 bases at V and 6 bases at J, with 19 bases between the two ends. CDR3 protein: CASSHHDGGVPEAFF. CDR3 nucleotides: TGCGCCAGCAGCCATCACGATGGGGGCGTCCCTGAAGCTTTCTTT.

The CDR3 here is CASSRDRASDTEAFF. In nucleotides, the CDR3 is TGCGCCAGCAGCCGGGACAGGGCGTCGGACACTGAAGCTTTCTTT. V and J are TRBV5-1 and TRBJ1-1; 9 bases agree with TRBD1. Trimming cost V 4 bases and J 3 bases; bases outside gene matches: 7. Germline loops: CDR1 SGHRS, CDR2 YFSETQ. This CDR3 has 15 amino acids.